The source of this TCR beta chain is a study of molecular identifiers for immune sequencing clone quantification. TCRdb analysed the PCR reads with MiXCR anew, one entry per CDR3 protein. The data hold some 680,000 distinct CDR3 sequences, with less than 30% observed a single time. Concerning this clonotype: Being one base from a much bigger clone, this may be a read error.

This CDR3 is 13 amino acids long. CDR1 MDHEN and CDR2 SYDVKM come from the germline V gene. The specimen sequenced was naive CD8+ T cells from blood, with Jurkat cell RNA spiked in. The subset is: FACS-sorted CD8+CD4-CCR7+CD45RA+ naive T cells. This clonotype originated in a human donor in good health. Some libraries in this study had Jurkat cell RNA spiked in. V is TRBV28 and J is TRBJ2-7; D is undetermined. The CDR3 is CATDDPPNHDQYF. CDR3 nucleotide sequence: TGTGCCACCGATGACCCGCCTAACCACGATCAGTACTTC. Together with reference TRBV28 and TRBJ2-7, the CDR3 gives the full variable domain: DVKVTQSSRYLVKRTGEKVFLECVQDMDHENMFWYRQDPGLGLRLIYFSYDVKMKEKGDIPEGYSVSREKKERFSLILESASTNQTSMYLCATDDPPNHDQYFGPGTRLTVT.